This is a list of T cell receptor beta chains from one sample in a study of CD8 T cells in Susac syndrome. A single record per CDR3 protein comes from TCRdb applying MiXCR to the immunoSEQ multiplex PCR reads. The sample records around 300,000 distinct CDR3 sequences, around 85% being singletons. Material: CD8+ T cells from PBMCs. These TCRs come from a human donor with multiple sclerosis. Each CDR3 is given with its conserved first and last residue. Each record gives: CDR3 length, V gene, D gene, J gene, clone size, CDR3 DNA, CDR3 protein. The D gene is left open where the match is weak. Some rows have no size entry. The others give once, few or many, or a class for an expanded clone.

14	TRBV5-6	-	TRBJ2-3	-	TGTGCCAGCAGCCTGGTAGGGGCCGGAGATACGCAGTATTTT	CASSLVGAGDTQYF
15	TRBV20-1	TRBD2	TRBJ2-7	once	TGCAGTGCTCCTAACACGGGAGGAAGCTCCTACGAGCAGTACTTC	CSAPNTGGSSYEQYF
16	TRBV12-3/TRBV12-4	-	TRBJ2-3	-	TGTGCCAGCAGTTCAAGGACGGACGCTAGCACAGATACGCAGTATTTT	CASSSRTDASTDTQYF
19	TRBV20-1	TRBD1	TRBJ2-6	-	TGCAGTGCTAGTGTCCTGGGGGACAGTCTACCCTCTGGGGCCAACGTCCTGACTTTC	CSASVLGDSLPSGANVLTF
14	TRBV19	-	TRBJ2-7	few	TGTGCCAGTAGTTTCCGGACCTCCTCCTACGAGCAGTACTTC	CASSFRTSSYEQYF
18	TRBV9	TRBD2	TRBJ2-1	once	TGTGCCAGCAGCGTAGTGCCACTAGCGGACCTATCCTACAATGAGCAGTTCTTC	CASSVVPLADLSYNEQFF
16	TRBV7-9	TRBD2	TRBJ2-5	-	TGTGCCAGCAGCTTAATGTTAGCGGGAGGCGGCGAGACCCAGTACTTC	CASSLMLAGGGETQYF
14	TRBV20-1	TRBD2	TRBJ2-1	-	TGCAGTGCTAGTCCGGGACTAGGCTACAATGAGCAGTTCTTC	CSASPGLGYNEQFF
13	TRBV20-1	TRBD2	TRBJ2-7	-	TGCAGTGCTAGGGGGGGGTTGTCCTACGAGCAGTACTTC	CSARGGLSYEQYF
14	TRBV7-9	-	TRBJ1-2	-	TGTGCCAGCAGGGGGACCGCGGCCTCCTATGGCTACACCTTC	CASRGTAASYGYTF